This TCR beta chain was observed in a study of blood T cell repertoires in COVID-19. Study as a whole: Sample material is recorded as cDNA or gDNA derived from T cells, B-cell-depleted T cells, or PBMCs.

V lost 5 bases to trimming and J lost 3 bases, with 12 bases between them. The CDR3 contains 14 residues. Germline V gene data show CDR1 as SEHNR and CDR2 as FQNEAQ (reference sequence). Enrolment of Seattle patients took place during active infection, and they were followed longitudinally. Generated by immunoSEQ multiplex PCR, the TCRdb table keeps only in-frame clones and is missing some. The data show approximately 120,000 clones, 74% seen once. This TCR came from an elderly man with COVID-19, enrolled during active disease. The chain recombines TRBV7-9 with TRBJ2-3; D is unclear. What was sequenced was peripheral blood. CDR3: CASSPSSPTDTQYF. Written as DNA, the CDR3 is TGTGCCAGCAGCCCTAGTTCCCCTACAGATACGCAGTATTTT.